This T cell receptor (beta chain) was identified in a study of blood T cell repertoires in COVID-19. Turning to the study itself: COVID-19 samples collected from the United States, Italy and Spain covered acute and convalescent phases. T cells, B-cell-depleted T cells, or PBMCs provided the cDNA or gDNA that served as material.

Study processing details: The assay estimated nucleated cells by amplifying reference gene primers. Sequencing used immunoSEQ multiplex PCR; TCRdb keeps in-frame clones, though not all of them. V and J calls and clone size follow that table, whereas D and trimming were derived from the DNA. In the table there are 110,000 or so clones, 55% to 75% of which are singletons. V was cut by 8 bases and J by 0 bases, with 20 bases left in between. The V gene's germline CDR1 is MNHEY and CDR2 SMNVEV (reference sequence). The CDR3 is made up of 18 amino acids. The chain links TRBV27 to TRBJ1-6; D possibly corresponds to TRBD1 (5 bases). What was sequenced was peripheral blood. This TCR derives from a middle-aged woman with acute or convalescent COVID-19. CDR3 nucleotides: TGTGCCAGCCAGCAACGACAGACGAAGAGCTCCTATAATTCACCCCTCCACTTT. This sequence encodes CASQQRQTKSSYNSPLHF.